This paragraph covers one T cell receptor beta chain sequence. The antigen remains undetermined. Germline CDR1 is SGDLS and CDR2 is YYNGEE. Between the trimmed V and J ends, which lost 5 bases and 2 bases, there was a span of 23 bases. The CDR3 loop spans 19 amino acids. Assay used: immunoSEQ multiplex PCR; TCRdb lists only in-frame clones, some missing. Among 100,000 to 150,000 clones listed, 70% to 90% were seen once. This entry belongs to a study of T cell responses to AZD1222 COVID-19 vaccine. General study findings and limits: Compared with day 0, the breadth and depth of the Spike-specific TCR repertoire rose significantly after two doses of AZD1222. Repertoire sampling happened only post peak T cell response. Mostly white British, mostly female donors; authors suggested clonal diversity may be underestimated.

The clonotype originates from an adult in good health. The sequenced sample was peripheral blood, obtained on day 0 of AZD1222 vaccination. The rearrangement uses TRBV9 and TRBJ2-6, with D possibly being TRBD1 (5 bases). CDR3: CASSDRQWGKGPGANVLTF. DNA for the CDR3: TGTGCCAGCAGTGACAGACAGTGGGGTAAAGGTCCTGGGGCCAACGTCCTGACTTTC.